This T cell receptor beta chain was sequenced for a study of shared clonotypes between healthy human individuals. Authors' data handling: Junction-only sequences produced by ImmunoSEQ had no quality scores, so filtering differed. Sequencing used immunoSEQ multiplex PCR; TCRdb keeps in-frame clones, though not all of them. The V and J calls and clone size were taken over from that table, and D and trimming were inferred from the DNA. The sample includes some 1 million clones, 75% of them seen just once. Investigators divided CD4+ cells into CD45RA+ naive and CD45RA-negative memory subsets. There are 13 residues in the CDR3. Germline V gene data show CDR1 as GTSNPN and CDR2 as SVGIG (reference sequence). The V and J ends lost 5 bases and 6 bases respectively, with 16 bases between them.

This receptor was obtained from a man between 18 and 35 years old in good health. The sequenced sample was memory CD4+ T cells sorted from blood. Subset denoted: CD45RA-negative fraction. The gene calls are TRBV30 and TRBJ1-2; D is uncertain. The DNA for the CDR3 is TGTGCCTGGGCACCGGGTCCCGACCATGGCTACACCTTC. Its protein is CAWAPGPDHGYTF.